This T cell receptor (beta chain) emerged from a study of T cell responses to AZD1222 COVID-19 vaccine. Measured with immunoSEQ multiplex PCR; TCRdb has only the in-frame clones, and not every one. The sample has some 150,000 clones, about 91% seen once. Germline CDR1 is MDHEN and CDR2 is SYDVKM. The CDR3 runs 16 residues. Germline trimming cut 5 bases from V and 1 base from J; bases unmatched to any gene: 8. Here the sequenced sample was peripheral blood, taken on day 0 of AZD1222 vaccination. The genes are TRBV28 and TRBJ2-7; 10 nucleotides agree with TRBD2. The sequence came from an adult in good health. DNA of the CDR3: TGTGCCAGCAGTCCCCAGGGTAGCGGGAGGTCCTACGAGCAGTACTTC. Its protein is CASSPQGSGRSYEQYF.